What follows are 30 T cell receptor beta chains derived from one specimen sequenced in a study of CD8+ T cells in alopecia areata. Extraction of RNA preceded its reverse transcription into cDNA, which served as the sequencing template. Repertoires were generated with immunoSEQ multiplex PCR, while TCRdb's copy carries only in-frame clones and drops some. Of about 200,000 clones listed, more than 45% are singletons. Treatment here: oral pan-JAK inhibitor, 5-10 mg twice daily. The material sequenced was CD4+ T cells sorted from blood, taken at week 24, from a patient treated with tofacitinib. These receptors all come from a human donor with alopecia areata.

A few counts support this clone. CDR3 in DNA: TGCGCCAGCAGCTTGGAGTCAGCGAGCACAGATACGCAGTATTTT. The encoded protein is CASSLESASTDTQYF. The chain couples TRBV5-1 to TRBJ2-3; unclear D gene. The CDR3 totals 15 residues. V lost 0 bases and J lost 0, with 8 bases in between. From germline, CDR1 is SGHRS and CDR2 YFSETQ.

The V and J genes are TRBV7-3 and TRBJ2-5; no clear D. This CDR3 is 13 amino acids long. With 3 bases removed from V and 5 bases from J, the gap between germline ends came to 10 bases. CDR1 is SGHTA and CDR2 is FQGTGA in the germline V gene. CDR3: CASSLYSMETQYF. CDR3 sequence (DNA): TGTGCCAGCAGCTTGTACTCTATGGAGACCCAGTACTTC.

This sequence joins TRBV28 and TRBJ2-5; a weak D match, TRBD2 (5 bases). V was clipped by 5 bases and J by 7 bases, with 11 bases between them. This CDR3 spans 12 amino acids. The germline V gene has CDR1 MDHEN and CDR2 SYDVKM. The CDR3 sequence is CASSRREGTQYF. CDR3 DNA: TGTGCCAGCAGTCGACGGGAAGGGACCCAGTACTTC.

V gene TRBV7-2 combines with J gene TRBJ2-5, with 7 nucleotides matching TRBD2. There are 15 residues in the CDR3. V lost 5 bases to trimming and J lost 4 bases; unmatched junction nucleotides: 10. CDR1 and CDR2 from the germline V gene are SGHTA and FQGNSA. CDR3 sequence (DNA): TGTGCCAGCAGCCGAACCCGGGAGCGGGGAGAGACCCAGTACTTC. Its protein is CASSRTRERGETQYF.

This clone has a single count. Within the sample, other DNA sequences also encode this same CDR3. This chain connects TRBV30 to TRBJ2-2; TRBD1 might be the D (5 bases). The CDR3 loop spans 15 amino acids. CDR1 and CDR2 from the germline V gene are GTSNPN and SVGIG (reference sequence). V was shortened by 2 bases and J by 1 base, with 11 bases between the two germline ends. As DNA, the CDR3 is TGTGCCTGGAGTAGGAAGGGGTTGAACACCGGGGAGCTGTTTTTT. This translates into CAWSRKGLNTGELFF.

V is TRBV30 and J is TRBJ1-4; D not certain. The CDR3 loop spans 13 amino acids. Germline CDR1 reads GTSNPN; CDR2 reads SVGIG (reference sequence). The V end lost 2 bases, the J end lost 13 bases, and 17 bases lay between the germline ends. CDR3 DNA sequence: TGTGCCTGGAGTCCTGGTCACGTGCACCTACTGTTTTTT. Translating gives CAWSPGHVHLLFF.

Points on this clone: Other DNA sequences within the sample encode an identical CDR3. The CDR3 DNA is TGTGCCAGCAGTTACAGTGGAAGCACAGATACGCAGTATTTT. Translation: CASSYSGSTDTQYF. The chain is built from TRBV6-5 and TRBJ2-3; no firm D call. The CDR3 spans 14 residues. The ends were cut back, 2 bases at V and 0 bases at J, with 6 bases in the middle. Looked up from germline, CDR1 is MNHEY and CDR2 is SVGAGI.

The genes are TRBV5-6 and TRBJ2-7; D is unclear. V shed 7 bases and J shed 0 bases, with 17 bases lying between them. Germline V gene sequence: CDR1 SGHDT, CDR2 YYEEEE. CDR3 length: 15 amino acids. The CDR3 loop reads CASGYSGAYSYEQYF. Written as DNA, the CDR3 is TGTGCCAGCGGTTACAGTGGTGCCTACTCCTACGAGCAGTACTTC.

The chain employs TRBV5-6 and TRBJ2-2; 12 bases are shared with TRBD1. J was trimmed by 6 bases and V by 0 bases; bases with no gene match: 3. This CDR3 has 16 residues. The V gene's germline CDR1 is SGHDT and CDR2 YYEEEE. The CDR3 loop reads CASSLAGTGGAGELFF. The CDR3 DNA sequence: TGTGCCAGCAGCTTGGCCGGGACAGGGGGCGCCGGGGAGCTGTTTTTT. Full variable domain (missing parts from reference TRBV5-6 and TRBJ2-2): DAGVTQSPTHLIKTRGQQVTLRCSPKSGHDTVSWYQQALGQGPQFIFQYYEEEERQRGNFPDRFSGHQFPNYSSELNVNALLLGDSALYLCASSLAGTGGAGELFFGEGSRLTVL.

The table lists this clone with a count of one. The genes are TRBV9 and TRBJ2-4; D gene ambiguous. The CDR3 is 14 amino acids. CDR1 is SGDLS, CDR2 YYNGEE, per germline. V was clipped by 0 bases and J by 4 bases, with 8 bases between them. The CDR3 nucleotides read TGTGCCAGCAGCGTAGGACGGAGAAAAAACATTCAGTACTTC. Translation gives CASSVGRRKNIQYF.

The CDR3 sequence: CASSLRLPAIGGNQPQHF. For the CDR3, the DNA is TGTGCCAGCAGTTTACGGTTGCCAGCCATAGGAGGCAATCAGCCCCAGCATTTT. The J gene is TRBJ1-5, the V gene TRBV27, with unresolved D. V lost 2 bases, J lost 2 bases, and 19 bases lay in between. The CDR3 has 18 amino acids. Per germline, CDR1 MNHEY and CDR2 SMNVEV (reference sequence).

This clone has only a few counts. This chain joins TRBV7-2 and TRBJ1-1; TRBD1 matches at 9 bases. Per germline, CDR1 SGHTA and CDR2 FQGNSA. The CDR3 has 15 residues. Trimming took 3 bases from V and 7 from J; bases not matched to a gene: 9. The CDR3 DNA follows: TGTGCCAGCAGCTTTTTTCCGGGACAGGGATTTGAAGCTTTCTTT. Residues: CASSFFPGQGFEAFF.

This clone was detected only once. The chain recombines TRBV7-9 with TRBJ1-5; the D is unclear. The CDR3 consists of 12 residues. Germline CDR1 SEHNR, CDR2 FQNEAQ (reference sequence). Deletions cut 7 bases from V and 0 bases from J, with 4 bases between. CDR3 coding DNA: TGTGCCAGCACCAATAGCAATCAGCCCCAGCATTTT. Translation: CASTNSNQPQHF.

In its sample, this clone was seen a few times. The CDR3 DNA follows: TGTGCCAGCTCACTCTCGGATGAAAAACTGTTTTTT. This codes for CASSLSDEKLFF. The chain carries TRBV18 and TRBJ1-4, with unresolved D. The CDR3 length is 12 residues. V was shortened by 4 bases and J by 6 bases, with 6 bases between the two germline ends. CDR1 is KGHSH, CDR2 LQKENI, per germline.

This clone occurred once. This rearrangement joins TRBV9 to TRBJ2-7, with 8 positions matching TRBD1. This CDR3 has 15 residues. J gave up 3 bases and V 0 bases, and 5 bases lay outside the gene matches. Germline assignment: CDR1 SGDLS and CDR2 YYNGEE. This chain's CDR3 is CASSVGAGGNYEQYF. DNA for the CDR3: TGTGCCAGCAGCGTAGGGGCAGGGGGCAACTACGAGCAGTACTTC.

As to this clone: Within the sample, other DNA sequences also encode this same CDR3. The chain recombines TRBV5-6 with TRBJ2-3; no clear D gene. The CDR3 totals 11 residues. Germline V gene data show CDR1 as SGHDT and CDR2 as YYEEEE. V gave up 4 bases and J gave up 2 bases, with 2 bases separating them. CDR3 in amino acids: CASSLTDTQYF. For the CDR3, the DNA is TGTGCCAGCAGCCTCACAGATACGCAGTATTTT.

The rearrangement links TRBV27 to TRBJ1-5; D not certain. V was cut by 5 bases and J by 13 bases, with 18 bases left in between. The CDR3 consists of 13 residues. Germline V gives CDR1 MNHEY, CDR2 SMNVEV (reference sequence). CDR3 amino acids: CASSPIKRLPQHF. The CDR3 nucleotides are TGTGCCAGCAGTCCTATCAAGCGATTGCCTCAGCATTTT.

The J gene is TRBJ2-5, the V gene TRBV7-9, with 8 positions matching TRBD2. This CDR3 comprises 15 residues. In germline, CDR1 is SEHNR, CDR2 FQNEAQ (reference sequence). The V segment lost 1 base and the J segment 4 bases; nucleotides outside the gene matches: 5. The CDR3 DNA is TGTGCCAGCAGCTTAGACGGCGGGGGGAGAGAGACCCAGTACTTC. It is translated as CASSLDGGGRETQYF.

The chain has TRBV5-1 and TRBJ2-5; 12 bases agree with TRBD2. CDR3 length equals 15 residues. V lost 0 bases to trimming and J lost 4 bases; unmatched junction nucleotides: 1. Germline V gene sequence: CDR1 SGHRS, CDR2 YFSETQ. The CDR3 coding sequence is TGCGCCAGCAGCTTGGGGGGACTAGCGGGAGAGACCCAGTACTTC. Its translation: CASSLGGLAGETQYF.

The sample holds a few counts of this clone. The chain couples TRBV6-5 to TRBJ2-7; TRBD1 is a possible D gene (6 bases). The length of the CDR3 is 13 residues. Germline lookup yields CDR1 MNHEY and CDR2 SVGAGI. The V and J ends lost 6 bases and 4 bases respectively, with 13 bases between them. CDR3 in DNA: TGTGCCAGCAGCCGGACAGAAAAGTACGAGCAGTACTTC. Protein product: CASSRTEKYEQYF.

The genes are TRBV5-4 and TRBJ2-3; possibly TRBD2 for D (6 bases). This CDR3 region has 15 residues. Germline values: CDR1 SGHNT, CDR2 YYREEE (reference sequence). The V gene lost 3 bases and the J gene lost 3 bases, with 14 bases spanning the gap. The CDR3 protein is CASSSLGLATDTQYF. CDR3 nucleotides: TGTGCCAGCAGCTCCCTGGGGCTAGCGACAGATACGCAGTATTTT. The full variable domain, in which reference TRBV5-4 and TRBJ2-3 provide the parts outside the CDR3, is ETGVTQSPTHLIKTRGQQVTLRCSSQSGHNTVSWYQQALGQGPQFIFQYYREEENGRGNFPPRFSGLQFPNYSSELNVNALELDDSALYLCASSSLGLATDTQYFGPGTRLTVL.

This clone has a handful of counts. J is TRBJ1-2 and V is TRBV4-1, with TRBD1 as a possible D gene (5 bases). V was shortened by 4 bases and J by 7 bases, with 13 bases between the two germline ends. The CDR3 contains 13 residues. CDR1 is MGHRA and CDR2 is YSYEKL in the germline V gene. Here the CDR3 DNA reads TGCGCCAGCAGCCCCGGGACGAGATTTGGCTACACCTTC. Translation gives CASSPGTRFGYTF.

This clone was seen just once. The chain is built from TRBV7-2 and TRBJ1-2; 7 positions agree with TRBD1. Germline V gives CDR1 SGHTA, CDR2 FQGNSA. The junction had 15 bases not matched to a gene; V was cut back by 6 bases and J by 2 bases. The CDR3 runs to 17 residues. For the CDR3, the DNA is TGTGCCAGCAGGCTCCGGAGCTGGGACAGCTTCAACTATGGCTACACCTTC. Protein product: CASRLRSWDSFNYGYTF.

This sequence joins TRBV4-3 and TRBJ1-4; TRBD1 agrees at 7 bases. After removal of 0 bases from V and 5 bases from J, the junction contained 3 bases not matched to a gene. The CDR3 is 15 amino acids. Germline-derived CDR1 and CDR2 are LGHNA and YSLEER. In DNA form, the CDR3 reads TGCGCCAGCAGCCAAGATGGCAGGGGGAATGAAAAACTGTTTTTT. This encodes CASSQDGRGNEKLFF.

A few counts support this clone. The genes are TRBV10-3 and TRBJ2-1, with 7 bases aligning to TRBD2. The CDR3 is made up of 14 amino acids. Germline V gene sequence: CDR1 ENHRY, CDR2 SYGVKD. V shed 6 bases and J 6 bases; nucleotides not matched to a gene: 8. The CDR3 DNA sequence: TGTGCCATCAGCCTCGGGACTAAGGTCAATGAGCAGTTCTTC. Translated: CAISLGTKVNEQFF.

There are many counts of this clone. The genes are TRBV5-5 and TRBJ2-7, with a possible D match to TRBD2 (6 bases). The CDR3 covers 14 residues. Germline V gives CDR1 SGHKS, CDR2 YYEKEE (reference sequence). Trimming took 4 bases from V and 5 from J, leaving 16 bases between them. This CDR3 reads CASSTWDFQNEQYF. The CDR3 region has the DNA TGTGCCAGCAGCACCTGGGACTTTCAGAACGAGCAGTACTTC. Together with reference TRBV5-5 and TRBJ2-7, the CDR3 gives the full variable domain: DAGVTQSPTHLIKTRGQQVTLRCSPISGHKSVSWYQQVLGQGPQFIFQYYEKEERGRGNFPDRFSARQFPNYSSELNVNALLLGDSALYLCASSTWDFQNEQYFGPGTRLTVT.

V and J are TRBV6-5 and TRBJ2-7, with D tentatively TRBD2 (6 bases). V was shortened by 2 bases and J by 3 bases, with 17 bases between the two germline ends. CDR1 is MNHEY and CDR2 is SVGAGI in the germline V gene. The CDR3 is 16 residues long. CDR3 residues: CASSYRPGSGGYEQYF. Written as DNA, the CDR3 is TGTGCCAGCAGTTACCGACCCGGGAGCGGCGGCTACGAGCAGTACTTC.

Only a few counts were recorded for this clone. The chain combines TRBV29-1 with TRBJ2-5; 11 bases map to TRBD2. The V and J ends lost 6 bases and 7 bases, in that order; junction bases with no gene match: 10. This CDR3 is built from 14 residues. CDR1 is SQVTM and CDR2 is ANQGSEA in the germline V gene. The chain's CDR3 is CSVGLAGGRGTQYF. CDR3 in DNA: TGCAGCGTCGGCCTAGCGGGGGGCCGGGGGACCCAGTACTTC.

In this sample, this clone turned up a few times. The CDR3 spells CSARGSGETQYF. CDR3 nucleotide sequence: TGCAGCGCCCGTGGGTCCGGCGAGACCCAGTACTTC. The chain combines TRBV29-1 with TRBJ2-5; D is ambiguous. Germline values: CDR1 SQVTM, CDR2 ANQGSEA. The germline V and J ends were trimmed by 7 bases and 5 bases, with 14 bases remaining between them. The CDR3 loop spans 12 amino acids.

V is TRBV5-1 and J is TRBJ2-3; D may correspond to TRBD1 or TRBD2 (5 bases each). The V gene's germline CDR1 is SGHRS and CDR2 YFSETQ. V was pared by 0 bases and J by 4 bases, with 12 bases between. The CDR3 runs to 15 residues. Written as DNA, the CDR3 is TGCGCCAGCAGCTTGGCAAGGGACGGAGCAGATACGCAGTATTTT. Its translation is CASSLARDGADTQYF. The full variable domain, completed using reference TRBV5-1 and TRBJ2-3, is KAGVTQTPRYLIKTRGQQVTLSCSPISGHRSVSWYQQTPGQGLQFLFEYFSETQRNKGNFPGRFSGRQFSNSRSEMNVSTLELGDSALYLCASSLARDGADTQYFGPGTRLTVL.